This T cell receptor beta chain emerged from a study of beta chain features in type 1 diabetes. This clone was seen only a few times. Its antigen is not identified. Trimming took 0 bases from V and 3 from J, leaving 11 bases between them. Germline CDR1 and CDR2: LGHNA and YSLEER. This CDR3 region has 15 residues. All of the isolated RNA was reverse transcribed, so expressed TCRB transcripts were sequenced. Measured with immunoSEQ multiplex PCR; TCRdb has only the in-frame clones, and not every one. The sample comprises around 320,000 clones, about 14% of which are singletons, and around 7% rests with the top ten. Whole-study results and caveats: Within patients, naive, central memory and Treg TCRB repertoires seemed more similar than within healthy donors. A moderate, significant TCRB CDR3 shortening appeared in type 1 diabetes across four CD4+ subsets.

V gene TRBV4-3 combines with J gene TRBJ1-2, with D hard to call. The sequence was obtained from a man aged 30 to 39 in good health. Sequenced: central memory CD4+ T cells from blood. CDR3 sequence: CASSQDWQDDYGYTF. Written as DNA, the CDR3 is TGCGCCAGCAGCCAAGATTGGCAGGATGACTATGGCTACACCTTC.